What follows is one TCR beta chain and its context. The antigen is not known. This entry is derived from a study of shared clonotypes between healthy human individuals. Sequenced by immunoSEQ multiplex PCR; TCRdb stores in-frame clones only, minus some. Of around 1.4 million clones listed, 98% are singletons. Study results and limitations: Memory subsets had estimated richness that was generally smaller than that of naive subsets.

Germline CDR1 and CDR2: MGHDK and SYGVNS. The ends lost 2 bases at V and 4 bases at J; junction bases unmatched: 6. This CDR3 region has 16 residues. The source is a young man in good health. This chain joins TRBV25-1 and TRBJ1-3; 9 nucleotides match TRBD1. Sequenced input: naive CD4+ T cells sorted from blood. Subset described: CD45RA+ positively selected. In DNA form, the CDR3 reads TGTGCCAGCAGTGAACCCAAGACAGGGGGGGGAAACACCATATATTTT. Encoded protein: CASSEPKTGGGNTIYF.